The rows below give T cell receptor beta chains drawn from one sample of a study of Graves' ophthalmopathy and Graves' hyperthyroidism. From the multiplex PCR reads, TCRdb called clonotypes with MiXCR, one entry per CDR3 protein. Among a few hundred thousand distinct CDR3 sequences listed, approximately 35% were seen once. Sequenced: peripheral blood or thyroid tissue (not recorded which). These receptors were taken from an adult man with Graves' hyperthyroidism. Both conserved end residues are part of each CDR3. D genes are given only for firm matches. Expanded clones get a size class; other rows say once, few or many, or leave the size out.

cdr3_nt | cdr3_aa | cdr3_length | j_call | d_call | clone_size | v_call
TGTGCCACCAGCAGAGACTTGTCCTTGAACTCCTACGAGCAGTACTTC | CATSRDLSLNSYEQYF | 16 | TRBJ2-7 | . | . | TRBV15
TGTGCCAGCAGCTCTAGAGTAGTAGAGACCCAGTACTTC | CASSSRVVETQYF | 13 | TRBJ2-5 | . | . | TRBV7-2
TGCAGTGCTAGATACGGAGGGGGGGGGGACCAAGAGACCCAGTACTTC | CSARYGGGGDQETQYF | 16 | TRBJ2-5 | . | . | TRBV20-1
TGTGCCAGCAGCCAACCGGGACGCAGCTCCTACGAGCAGTACTTC | CASSQPGRSSYEQYF | 15 | TRBJ2-7 | . | many | TRBV7-2
TGTGCCAGCAGCTTATTTGGTGGGACTAGAGATTACGAGCAGTACTTC | CASSLFGGTRDYEQYF | 16 | TRBJ2-7 | TRBD2 | few | TRBV7-8
TGTGCCAGCAGTGAAGGAGCGAGTGAGAGGGCCGGGGAGCTGTTTTTT | CASSEGASERAGELFF | 16 | TRBJ2-2 | . | . | TRBV12-3/TRBV12-4
TGTGCCAGCAGTGAGTGGGACGTCCCTGGGGCCAACGCCCTGACTTTC | CASSEWDVPGANALTF | 16 | TRBJ2-6 | . | . | TRBV6-1
TGTGCCAGCAGTGAACGATTCAATTCACCCCTCCACTTT | CASSERFNSPLHF | 13 | TRBJ1-6 | . | many | TRBV6-1
TGTGCCATCAGTAGCGGGGGGGCCTTT | CAISSGGAF | 9 | TRBJ1-4 | . | . | TRBV10-3
TGTGCCAGCAGCTTAGCCTGGGGCCAAGAGACCCAGTACTTC | CASSLAWGQETQYF | 14 | TRBJ2-5 | . | many | TRBV7-2